This is a list of T cell receptor beta chains from one sample in a study of blood T cell repertoires in COVID-19. Assay used: immunoSEQ multiplex PCR; TCRdb lists only in-frame clones, some missing. The table records more than 450,000 clones, 87% of them present only once. Material: PBMCs or T cells enriched from blood (not recorded which). These receptors were obtained from a woman aged 18-30 years who had recovered from COVID-19. The CDR3 runs from the conserved cysteine through the conserved F or W. Fields, in order: V gene, J gene, D gene, CDR3 DNA, CDR3 protein. A D gene is named only where the DNA matches it firmly.

V: TRBV5-5
J: TRBJ1-1
D: TRBD1
DNA: TGTGCCAGCAGCTCGGGGCGAACAGGGGCCACTGAAGCTTTCTTT
CDR3: CASSSGRTGATEAFF

V: TRBV5-1
J: TRBJ1-3
D: TRBD1
DNA: TGCGCCAGCAGCATACAGGGGGCTGGAAACACCATATATTTT
CDR3: CASSIQGAGNTIYF

V: TRBV27
J: TRBJ2-3
D: -
DNA: TGTGCCAGCAGTTTTGGACAGAGCACAGATACGCAGTATTTT
CDR3: CASSFGQSTDTQYF

V: TRBV4-2
J: TRBJ2-7
D: TRBD2
DNA: TGTGCCAGCAGCCAAGATCGGACTAGCGGAGAGTCCTACGAGCAGTACTTC
CDR3: CASSQDRTSGESYEQYF

V: TRBV7-2
J: TRBJ1-2
D: -
DNA: TGTGCCAGCAGCTTAAGTCTAGGGGACTATGGCTACACCTTC
CDR3: CASSLSLGDYGYTF

V: TRBV25-1
J: TRBJ1-1
D: -
DNA: TGTGCCAGCAGCGCAGGACGCGGGCACAACATGAACACTGAAGCTTTCTTT
CDR3: CASSAGRGHNMNTEAFF

V: TRBV5-1
J: TRBJ2-2
D: -
DNA: TGCGCCAGCAGCTTACAGCCAACCGGGGAGCTGTTTTTT
CDR3: CASSLQPTGELFF

V: TRBV6-5
J: TRBJ1-1
D: TRBD1
DNA: TGTGCCAGCAGCGGGGACAGGATTGAAGCTTTCTTT
CDR3: CASSGDRIEAFF

V: TRBV28
J: TRBJ1-2
D: -
DNA: TGTGCCAGCAGCGACTCTGGGGGAGTGGGGGGTGGCTACACCTTC
CDR3: CASSDSGGVGGGYTF

V: TRBV5-1
J: TRBJ2-3
D: -
DNA: TGCGCCAGCAGCGCCTACTCAGGGATAGATACGCAGTATTTT
CDR3: CASSAYSGIDTQYF

V: TRBV18
J: TRBJ1-1
D: TRBD1
DNA: TGTGCCAGCTCACCAGGGACAGGTTCATCCGAAGCTTTCTTT
CDR3: CASSPGTGSSEAFF